This T cell receptor (beta chain) was profiled in a study of blood T cell repertoires in COVID-19. V was pared by 0 bases and J by 0 bases, with 14 bases between. The CDR3 contains 17 residues. Germline CDR1 MGHRA, CDR2 YSYEKL. Clones were sequenced by immunoSEQ multiplex PCR, and TCRdb holds only the in-frame ones, with some missing. The top ten clones hold 2.5% to 3.5% of a sample with tens of thousands of clones, approximately 90% of them seen once. This clonotype was obtained from a woman in her forties or fifties with active or convalescent COVID-19. The sequencing sample was made of peripheral blood. This chain joins TRBV4-1 and TRBJ1-1; D might be TRBD1 (5 bases). The CDR3 sequence is CASSQERGPIMNTEAFF. The CDR3 region has the DNA TGCGCCAGCAGCCAAGAGCGGGGCCCAATTATGAACACTGAAGCTTTCTTT.